These 16 T cell receptor beta chains share one sample of origin, sequenced in a study of CD8 T cells in ankylosing spondylitis. Using its own MiXCR run on the 5' RACE reads, TCRdb lists one record per CDR3 protein. The table shows fewer than 500,000 distinct CDR3 sequences, with roughly 26% occurring only once. Points from the study as a whole: Fewer than ten highly homologous variants made up a TCR beta motif that seemed to typify ankylosing spondylitis blood.

These TCRs are of unknown antigen specificity. Source material: blood, either unsorted or a sorted T cell fraction (not recorded which). The receptor source for this set is a male donor with ankylosing spondylitis.

V gene TRBV3-1 combines with J gene TRBJ1-1, with 8 bases fitting TRBD1. Germline CDR1 LGHDT, CDR2 YNNKEL (reference sequence). Trimming at V came to 7 bases and at J to 3 bases, leaving 4 bases not matched to a gene. CDR3 size: 13 residues. The DNA for the CDR3 is TGTGCCAGCACCTTGACAGGGGACACTGAAGCTTTCTTT. Its protein product is CASTLTGDTEAFF.

This clonotype was detected only a few times. The V and J genes are TRBV5-1 and TRBJ2-3; 9 nucleotides line up with TRBD2. The CDR3 is 17 residues long. V gave up 3 bases and J gave up 5 bases; unmatched junction bases: 13. Per germline, CDR1 SGHRS and CDR2 YFSETQ. The CDR3, as DNA: TGCGCCAGCAGCTCTCTATTAGCGGGAGACATCCGAGATACGCAGTATTTT. This translates into CASSSLLAGDIRDTQYF.

The genes are TRBV20-1 and TRBJ2-5, with D perhaps being TRBD1 or TRBD2 (6 bases each). Germline V gene sequence: CDR1 DFQATT, CDR2 SNEGSKA (reference sequence). Between the trimmed V and J ends, which lost 3 bases and 0 bases, there was a span of 14 bases. The CDR3 has 15 amino acids. DNA of the CDR3: TGCAGTGCTAGTAGGGGGGATCGGAACCAAGAGACCCAGTACTTC. This gives the protein CSASRGDRNQETQYF.

This chain joins TRBV20-1 and TRBJ2-2; D may be TRBD1 (6 bases). This CDR3 is built from 13 residues. V lost 3 bases and J lost 7, with 12 bases in between. The germline CDR1 and CDR2 sequences are DFQATT and SNEGSKA (reference sequence). The CDR3 spells CSARREGVGELFF. The CDR3 DNA is TGCAGTGCTAGGCGCGAGGGGGTCGGGGAGCTGTTTTTT.

The genes are TRBV11-2 and TRBJ2-5; no firm D call. In germline, CDR1 is SGHAT, CDR2 FQNNGV. The CDR3 is made up of 13 amino acids. Trimming took 5 bases from V and 0 from J, leaving 7 bases between them. This chain's CDR3 is CASSPKNQETQYF. In DNA form, the CDR3 reads TGTGCCAGCAGCCCCAAAAACCAAGAGACCCAGTACTTC.

The rearrangement joins TRBV12-3 or TRBV12-4 to TRBJ2-2, with D unclear. The CDR3 contains 12 residues. Trimming stripped 7 bases from V and 5 bases from J, with 8 bases between. In DNA form, the CDR3 reads TGTGCCAGCACCGGCCGTACCGGGGAGCTGTTTTTT. This translates into CASTGRTGELFF.

This clonotype has more than one count but fewer than ten. The chain recombines TRBV20-1 with TRBJ2-3; 7 bases fit TRBD2. The germline V gene has CDR1 DFQATT and CDR2 SNEGSKA (reference sequence). The V segment lost 3 bases and the J segment 2 bases; nucleotides outside the gene matches: 5. The CDR3 length is 14 residues. The CDR3 DNA follows: TGCAGTGCTAGGGCCGGGACTAACACAGATACGCAGTATTTT. This translates into CSARAGTNTDTQYF.

The gene calls are TRBV6-1 and TRBJ1-2; the D is unclear. From germline, CDR1 is MNHNS and CDR2 SASEGT. This CDR3 is built from 14 residues. The V and J ends lost 8 bases and 6 bases respectively, with 19 bases between them. The chain's CDR3 is CASLDHYKEDGYTF. The CDR3 DNA is TGTGCCAGCCTGGACCACTACAAAGAGGATGGCTACACCTTC.

The rearrangement links TRBV2 to TRBJ2-5; 7 bases map to TRBD1. Germline values: CDR1 SNHLY, CDR2 FYNNEI. This CDR3 region has 13 residues. After removal of 4 bases from V and 7 bases from J, the junction contained 6 bases not matched to a gene. CDR3 coding DNA: TGTGCCAGCAGTGGTGGGACAGTGGGGACCCAGTACTTC. As protein: CASSGGTVGTQYF.

This clonotype was counted a few times. V gene TRBV24-1 combines with J gene TRBJ2-3; D is ambiguous. This CDR3 has 13 residues. Deletions cut 3 bases from V and 4 bases from J, with 7 bases between. CDR1 and CDR2 from the germline V gene are KGHDR and SFDVKD. The CDR3 reads CATSDGPPDTQYF. The CDR3 DNA follows: TGTGCCACCAGTGATGGACCCCCAGATACGCAGTATTTT.

This clonotype was recorded a few times. The V and J genes are TRBV27 and TRBJ2-7; D is possibly TRBD2 (5 bases). CDR3 length: 15 amino acids. Trimming shortened V by 5 bases and J by 0 bases, and 14 bases separated the two germline ends. Germline values: CDR1 MNHEY, CDR2 SMNVEV (reference sequence). In DNA form, the CDR3 reads TGTGCCAGCAGTACCAGCGGCGGGTACTCCTACGAGCAGTACTTC. Protein sequence: CASSTSGGYSYEQYF.

V gene TRBV9 combines with J gene TRBJ2-2, with unresolved D. The CDR3 runs 14 residues. The germline CDR1 and CDR2 sequences are SGDLS and YYNGEE. The V end lost 0 bases, the J end lost 4 bases, and 7 bases lay between the germline ends. The CDR3 sequence: CASSVDRFTGELFF. CDR3 bases: TGTGCCAGCAGCGTAGATCGGTTCACCGGGGAGCTGTTTTTT.

The genes are TRBV11-3 and TRBJ1-2, with 7 bases lining up with TRBD1. Trimming cost V 5 bases and J 2 bases; bases outside gene matches: 5. CDR1 and CDR2 (germline): SGHNT, YENEEA. The CDR3 has 14 residues. Written as DNA, the CDR3 is TGTGCCAGCAGCCCAGGGGGGCGAAACTATGGCTACACCTTC. Its translation: CASSPGGRNYGYTF.

There are a few counts of this clonotype. V and J are TRBV20-1 and TRBJ2-3, with D tentatively TRBD2 (6 bases). The CDR3 contains 16 residues. V gave up 5 bases and J gave up 0 bases, with 18 bases separating them. CDR1 is DFQATT and CDR2 is SNEGSKA in the germline V gene (reference sequence). The CDR3, as DNA: TGCAGTGCTGAAAGGAGTAGCGGAGCTAGCACAGATACGCAGTATTTT. Its protein product is CSAERSSGASTDTQYF.

The rearrangement uses TRBV7-9 and TRBJ2-1; a possible D gene is TRBD1 (6 bases). Deletions cut 1 base from V and 6 bases from J, with 13 bases between. The germline gives CDR1 SEHNR, CDR2 FQNEAQ (reference sequence). This CDR3 region has 15 residues. CDR3 sequence reads: CASSLGGQIPNEQFF. For the CDR3, the DNA is TGTGCCAGCAGCTTAGGAGGACAGATCCCCAATGAGCAGTTCTTC.

This clonotype has only a few counts. This sequence joins TRBV30 and TRBJ2-7; D gene uncertain. CDR3 length: 11 residues. V was shortened by 3 bases and J by 4 bases, with 7 bases between the two germline ends. The V gene's germline CDR1 is GTSNPN and CDR2 SVGIG (reference sequence). Written as DNA, the CDR3 is TGTGCCTGGAGCGACACTTACGAGCAGTACTTC. Its protein is CAWSDTYEQYF. The whole variable domain, remainder taken from reference TRBV30 and TRBJ2-7, is SQTIHQWPATLVQPVGSPLSLECTVEGTSNPNLYWYRQAAGRGLQLLFYSVGIGQISSEVPQNLSASRPQDRQFILSSKKLLLSDSGFYLCAWSDTYEQYFGPGTRLTVT.